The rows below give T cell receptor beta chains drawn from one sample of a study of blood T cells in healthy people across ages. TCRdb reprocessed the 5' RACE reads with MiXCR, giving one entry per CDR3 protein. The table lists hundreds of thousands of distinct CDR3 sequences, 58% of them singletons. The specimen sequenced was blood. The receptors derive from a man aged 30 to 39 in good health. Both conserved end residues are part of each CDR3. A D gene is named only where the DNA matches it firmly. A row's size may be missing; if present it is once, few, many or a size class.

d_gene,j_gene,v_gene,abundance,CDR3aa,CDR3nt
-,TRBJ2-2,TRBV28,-,CASSLRSLSGELFF,TGTGCCAGCAGTTTAAGGAGTCTCTCCGGGGAGCTGTTTTTT
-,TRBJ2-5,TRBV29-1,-,CSVGQSGETQYF,TGCAGCGTAGGACAGAGCGGGGAGACCCAGTACTTC
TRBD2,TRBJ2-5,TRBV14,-,CASSQAGGVETQYF,TGTGCCAGCAGCCAGGCGGGGGGCGTGGAGACCCAGTACTTC
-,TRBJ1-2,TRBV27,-,CASSYTVEQSGYGYTF,TGTGCCAGCAGTTATACGGTAGAACAGTCGGGCTATGGCTACACCTTC
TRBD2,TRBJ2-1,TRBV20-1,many,CSAQTSVDYNEQFF,TGCAGTGCACAAACTAGCGTGGACTACAATGAGCAGTTCTTC
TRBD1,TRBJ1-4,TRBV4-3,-,CASSQYRGRVDEKLFF,TGCGCCAGCAGCCAGTACAGGGGGCGCGTAGATGAAAAACTGTTTTTT
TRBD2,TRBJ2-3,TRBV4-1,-,CASSQEYLAGADTQYF,TGCGCCAGCAGCCAAGAATACCTAGCGGGAGCAGATACGCAGTATTTT
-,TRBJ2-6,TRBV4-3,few,CASSQDHGGSGANVLTF,TGCGCCAGCAGCCAAGATCACGGGGGATCTGGGGCCAACGTCCTGACTTTC
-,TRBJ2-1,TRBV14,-,CASSQDWRMQFF,TGTGCCAGCAGCCAAGATTGGCGCATGCAGTTCTTC
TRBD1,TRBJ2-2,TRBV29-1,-,CSANRGGTGELFF,TGCAGCGCTAACAGGGGCGGCACCGGGGAGCTGTTTTTT
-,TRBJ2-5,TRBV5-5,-,CASSQYTRQETQYF,TGTGCCAGCAGCCAATACACAAGACAAGAGACCCAGTACTTC
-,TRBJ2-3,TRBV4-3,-,CASSQDHSPSTDTQYF,TGCGCCAGCAGCCAAGATCACAGCCCTAGCACAGATACGCAGTATTTT
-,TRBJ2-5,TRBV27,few,CASQGYSRETQYF,TGTGCCAGTCAGGGGTATTCGCGAGAGACCCAGTACTTC
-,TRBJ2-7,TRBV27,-,CASSLMGLTSYEQYF,TGTGCCAGCAGTTTGATGGGACTTACCTCCTACGAGCAGTACTTC
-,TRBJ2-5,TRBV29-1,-,CSVLVSGQETQYF,TGCAGCGTTCTGGTCTCGGGGCAAGAGACCCAGTACTTC
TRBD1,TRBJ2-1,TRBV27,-,CASSRRGQGGNEQFF,TGTGCCAGCAGCCGCAGGGGACAGGGCGGGAATGAGCAGTTCTTC
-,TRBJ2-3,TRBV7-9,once,CASKRTESTDTQYF,TGTGCCAGCAAGAGGACAGAGAGCACAGATACGCAGTATTTT
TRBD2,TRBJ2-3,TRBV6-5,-,CASSFSGGDTDTQYF,TGTGCCAGCAGTTTTAGCGGGGGGGACACAGATACGCAGTATTTT
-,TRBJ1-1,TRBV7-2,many,CASSFSGRTEAFF,TGTGCCAGCAGCTTTTCAGGGCGTACTGAAGCTTTCTTT
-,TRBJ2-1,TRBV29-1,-,CSGWGSENEQFF,TGCAGCGGATGGGGGTCGGAGAATGAGCAGTTCTTC
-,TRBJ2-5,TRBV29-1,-,CSVEPGEATQYF,TGCAGCGTTGAGCCCGGGGAAGCGACCCAGTACTTC
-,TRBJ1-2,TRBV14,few,CASSQARGGYTF,TGTGCCAGCAGCCAAGCGAGGGGAGGCTACACCTTC
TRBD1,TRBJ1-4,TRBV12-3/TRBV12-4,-,CASTQGAPNEKLFF,TGTGCCAGCACCCAGGGGGCCCCTAATGAAAAACTGTTTTTT
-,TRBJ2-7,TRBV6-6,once,CAMAAARDGEQYF,TGTGCCATGGCGGCGGCCAGGGATGGCGAGCAGTACTTC
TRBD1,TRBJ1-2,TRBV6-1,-,CASRIGQADGYTF,TGTGCCAGCAGGATAGGACAGGCGGACGGCTACACCTTC
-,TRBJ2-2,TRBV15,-,CATSRKTDTGELFF,TGTGCCACCAGCAGGAAGACAGACACCGGGGAGCTGTTTTTT
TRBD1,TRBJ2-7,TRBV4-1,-,CASSLEGQGREQYF,TGCGCCAGCAGCCTCGAGGGACAGGGCCGCGAGCAGTACTTC
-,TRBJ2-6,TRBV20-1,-,CSARVPQGSDGGANVLTF,TGCAGTGCTAGAGTTCCACAGGGAAGCGACGGTGGGGCCAACGTCCTGACTTTC
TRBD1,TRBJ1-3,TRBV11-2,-,CASSAGGVNTIYF,TGTGCCAGCAGCGCAGGGGGAGTAAACACCATATATTTT
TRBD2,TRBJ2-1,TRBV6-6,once,CASSLAGEESNEQFF,TGTGCCAGCAGTTTAGCGGGGGAGGAAAGCAATGAGCAGTTCTTC
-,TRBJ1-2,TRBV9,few,CASSVGGKVSYGYTF,TGTGCCAGCAGCGTGGGGGGAAAGGTCTCTTATGGCTACACCTTC
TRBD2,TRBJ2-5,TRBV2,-,CASSTRGAPRETQYF,TGTGCCAGCAGTACGCGGGGGGCCCCCCGGGAGACCCAGTACTTC
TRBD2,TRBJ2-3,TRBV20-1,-,CSAAFSGSPVDTQYF,TGCAGTGCTGCATTCAGCGGGAGCCCCGTAGATACGCAGTATTTT
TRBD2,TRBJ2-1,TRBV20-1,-,CSATDLADVSYNEQFF,TGCAGTGCAACCGATCTAGCGGACGTATCCTACAATGAGCAGTTCTTC
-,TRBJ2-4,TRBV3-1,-,CASSQDADFQVIQYF,TGTGCCAGCAGCCAAGACGCAGACTTCCAGGTCATTCAGTACTTC
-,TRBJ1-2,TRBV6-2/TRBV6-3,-,CASSYRRVYYGYTF,TGTGCCAGCAGTTACAGACGGGTTTACTATGGCTACACCTTC
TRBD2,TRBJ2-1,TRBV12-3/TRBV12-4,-,CASRPPGGSWDEQFF,TGTGCCAGCAGGCCCCCTGGCGGGAGTTGGGATGAGCAGTTCTTC
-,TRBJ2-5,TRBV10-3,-,CATRSGTGETQYF,TGTGCCACCAGGAGTGGGACGGGAGAGACCCAGTACTTC
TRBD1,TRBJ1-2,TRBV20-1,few,CSARPGTGDYGYTF,TGCAGTGCTAGACCCGGGACAGGGGATTATGGCTACACCTTC
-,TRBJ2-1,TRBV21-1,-,CASSRPGTSSEQFF,TGTGCCAGCAGCAGACCAGGGACTAGCAGTGAGCAGTTCTTC
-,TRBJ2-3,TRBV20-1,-,CSATPTILATDTQYF,TGCAGTGCTACCCCGACTATCCTAGCGACAGATACGCAGTATTTT
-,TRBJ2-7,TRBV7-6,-,CASSQPPDSYYEQYF,TGTGCCAGCAGCCAACCCCCGGACAGCTACTACGAGCAGTACTTC
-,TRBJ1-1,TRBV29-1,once,CSVGTRGVGNTEAFF,TGCAGCGTCGGGACGAGGGGGGTCGGTAACACTGAAGCTTTCTTT
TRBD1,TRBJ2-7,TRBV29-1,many,CSVEGDRAYEQYF,TGCAGCGTTGAAGGGGACAGGGCCTACGAGCAGTACTTC
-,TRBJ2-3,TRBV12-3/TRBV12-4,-,CASSRARADAQYF,TGTGCCAGCAGTAGAGCGAGAGCAGATGCGCAGTATTTT
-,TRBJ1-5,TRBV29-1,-,CSVAGVNQPQHF,TGCAGCGTCGCAGGGGTTAATCAGCCCCAGCATTTT
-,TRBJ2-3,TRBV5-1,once,CASSSGVSSTDTQYF,TGCGCCAGCAGCTCCGGGGTTTCTAGCACAGATACGCAGTATTTT